This entry features one TCR beta chain sequence. The data are from a study of chemoradiotherapy in HPV16-positive cancers. Losses at the gene ends were 7 bases for V and 6 bases for J; bases not matched to a gene: 11. The CDR3 is 15 amino acids. Germline V gene data show CDR1 as SNHLY and CDR2 as FYNNEI. This table comes from immunoSEQ multiplex PCR, and its TCRdb copy is limited to in-frame clones, with some not included. This table holds 3,000 or so clones, roughly 90% found once. The source of this sequence is a human donor with HPV-associated anogenital cancer. The chain couples TRBV2 to TRBJ2-1, with 8 bases aligning to TRBD2. The sequencing here drew on tumor tissue, taken from a patient who underwent chemoradiotherapy. The CDR3 DNA reads TGTGCCAGCACGTTGTATCGGGGGGGTTTCAATGAGCAGTTCTTC. Amino acids: CASTLYRGGFNEQFF.